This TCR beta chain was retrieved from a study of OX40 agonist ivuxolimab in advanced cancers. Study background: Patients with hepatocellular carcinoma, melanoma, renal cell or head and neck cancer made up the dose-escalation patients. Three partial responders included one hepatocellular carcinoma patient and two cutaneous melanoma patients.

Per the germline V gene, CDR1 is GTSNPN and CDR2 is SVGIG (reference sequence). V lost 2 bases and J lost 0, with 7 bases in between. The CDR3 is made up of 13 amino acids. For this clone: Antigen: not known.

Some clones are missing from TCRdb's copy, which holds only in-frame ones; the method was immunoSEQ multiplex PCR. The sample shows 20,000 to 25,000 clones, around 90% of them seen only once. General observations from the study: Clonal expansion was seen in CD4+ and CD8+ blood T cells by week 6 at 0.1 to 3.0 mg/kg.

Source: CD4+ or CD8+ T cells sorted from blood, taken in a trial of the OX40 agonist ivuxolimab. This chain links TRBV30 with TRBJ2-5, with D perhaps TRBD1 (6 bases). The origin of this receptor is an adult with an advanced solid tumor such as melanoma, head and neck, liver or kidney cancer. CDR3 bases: TGTGCCTGGAGTTGGGACAACCAAGAGACCCAGTACTTC. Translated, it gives CAWSWDNQETQYF.